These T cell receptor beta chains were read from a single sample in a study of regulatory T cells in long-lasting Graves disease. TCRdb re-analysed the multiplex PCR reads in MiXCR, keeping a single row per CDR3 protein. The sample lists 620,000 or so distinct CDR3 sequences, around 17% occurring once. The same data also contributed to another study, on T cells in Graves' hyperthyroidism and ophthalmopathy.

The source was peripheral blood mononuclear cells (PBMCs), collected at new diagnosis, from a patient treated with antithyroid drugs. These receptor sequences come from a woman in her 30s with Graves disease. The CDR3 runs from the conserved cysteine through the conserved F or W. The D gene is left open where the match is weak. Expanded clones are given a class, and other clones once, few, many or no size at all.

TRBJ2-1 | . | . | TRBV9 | TGTGCCAGCAGCGCCTCCGGGACCTACGTCGAGCAGTTCTTC | CASSASGTYVEQFF
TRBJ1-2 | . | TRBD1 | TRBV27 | TGTGCCAGCAGTGCCCCGGCTAGGGGGCAGGGCTACACCTTC | CASSAPARGQGYTF
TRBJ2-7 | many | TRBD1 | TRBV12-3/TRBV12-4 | TGTGCCAGCAGTAGGACAGGGGGCCGGCATCGTACCGAGCAGTACTTC | CASSRTGGRHRTEQYF
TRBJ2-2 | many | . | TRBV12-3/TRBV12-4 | TGTGCCAGCAGTTCGGACGGTGGCGGGGAGCTGTTTTTT | CASSSDGGGELFF
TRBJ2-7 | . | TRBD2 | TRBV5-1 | TGCGCCAGCAGACGAAGCGGGAGTACCCACTACGAGCAGTACTTC | CASRRSGSTHYEQYF
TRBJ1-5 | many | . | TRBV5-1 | TGCGCCAGCAGCTTGGCGGGCGCCGCTAATCAGCCCCAGCATTTT | CASSLAGAANQPQHF
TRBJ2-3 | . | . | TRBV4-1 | TGCGCCAGCAGCCAAGGACAGTGGGATACGCAGTATTTT | CASSQGQWDTQYF
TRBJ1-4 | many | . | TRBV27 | TGTGCCAGCACCCGGCGGTGGGGCACAGATGAAAAACTGTTTTTT | CASTRRWGTDEKLFF
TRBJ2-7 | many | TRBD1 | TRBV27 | TGTGCCAGCCGCCCCTTCAGGGGGCGCAACGAGCAGTACTTC | CASRPFRGRNEQYF
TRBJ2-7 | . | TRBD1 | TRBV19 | TGTGCCAGTAGTACCGGGACAGGGTGGTACGAGCAGTACTTC | CASSTGTGWYEQYF
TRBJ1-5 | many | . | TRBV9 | TGTGCCAGCAGCGTAGCAGCCGGGGGCTGGGATCAGCCCCAGCATTTT | CASSVAAGGWDQPQHF
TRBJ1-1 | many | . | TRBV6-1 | TGTGCCAGCATCAGTCTTCTCTTCTCGCGTGGTGGACCGGTATTT | CASISLLFSRGGPVF
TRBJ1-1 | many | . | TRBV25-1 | TGTGCCAGCAGTGATAATCTGGGGCTGAACACTGAAGCTTTCTTT | CASSDNLGLNTEAFF
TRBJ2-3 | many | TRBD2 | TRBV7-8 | TGTGCCAGCACCAGACTAGCCAGTTCAGATACGCAGTATTTT | CASTRLASSDTQYF
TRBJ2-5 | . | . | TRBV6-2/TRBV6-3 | TGTGCCAGCAGTTACTCGATTGGGAAAGAGACCCAGTACTTC | CASSYSIGKETQYF
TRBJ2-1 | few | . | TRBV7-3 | TGTGCCAGCAGCAGTCCGGGACTCGGGCAGGATGAGCAGTTCTTC | CASSSPGLGQDEQFF
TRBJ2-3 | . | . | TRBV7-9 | TGTGCCAGCAGCTTACGCCTAGTGGGCACAGATACGCAGTATTTT | CASSLRLVGTDTQYF
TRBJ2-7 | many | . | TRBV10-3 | TGTGCCACCAGGGTGCAGGGGCCCAGTCCCGAGCAGTACTTC | CATRVQGPSPEQYF
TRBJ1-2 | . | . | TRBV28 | TGTGCCAGCACTTCGGCCCCGGTGGAAGGCTACACCTTC | CASTSAPVEGYTF
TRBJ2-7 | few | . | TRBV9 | TGTGCCAGCAGCGTAGGATCAAGCCCCTACGAGCAGTACTTC | CASSVGSSPYEQYF
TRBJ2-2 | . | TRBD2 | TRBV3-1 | TGTGCCAGCAGCCAAGGTCCTAGCGGATACCCCACCGGGGAGCTGTTTTTT | CASSQGPSGYPTGELFF
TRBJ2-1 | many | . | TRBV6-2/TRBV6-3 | TGTGCCAGCAGTCCCTTTGCTACACCCCGAAGGGATGAGCAGTTCTTC | CASSPFATPRRDEQFF
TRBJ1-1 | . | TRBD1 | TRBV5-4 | TGTGCCAGCGTGGGGGGACAGATGAACACTGAAGCTTTCTTT | CASVGGQMNTEAFF
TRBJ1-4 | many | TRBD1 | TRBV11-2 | TGTGCCAGCAGCTCACAGGGGCTTAATGAAAAACTGTTTTTT | CASSSQGLNEKLFF
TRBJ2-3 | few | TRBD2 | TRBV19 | TGTGCCAGTAGTATATCACGGGGAGGGACAGATACGCAGTATTTT | CASSISRGGTDTQYF
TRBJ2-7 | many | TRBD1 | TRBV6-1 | TGTGCCACCATATGGTTTGGGGACAGGGGGCTGTACGAGCAGTACTTC | CATIWFGDRGLYEQYF
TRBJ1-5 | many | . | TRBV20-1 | TGCAGTGCTCCGTACCCGGGGCTGGGGGTAGGTCAGCCCCAGCATTTT | CSAPYPGLGVGQPQHF
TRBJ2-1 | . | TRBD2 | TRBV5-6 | TGTGCCAGCAGCTTGTTAGCGGGAGTTTTCTACAATGAGCAGTTCTTC | CASSLLAGVFYNEQFF